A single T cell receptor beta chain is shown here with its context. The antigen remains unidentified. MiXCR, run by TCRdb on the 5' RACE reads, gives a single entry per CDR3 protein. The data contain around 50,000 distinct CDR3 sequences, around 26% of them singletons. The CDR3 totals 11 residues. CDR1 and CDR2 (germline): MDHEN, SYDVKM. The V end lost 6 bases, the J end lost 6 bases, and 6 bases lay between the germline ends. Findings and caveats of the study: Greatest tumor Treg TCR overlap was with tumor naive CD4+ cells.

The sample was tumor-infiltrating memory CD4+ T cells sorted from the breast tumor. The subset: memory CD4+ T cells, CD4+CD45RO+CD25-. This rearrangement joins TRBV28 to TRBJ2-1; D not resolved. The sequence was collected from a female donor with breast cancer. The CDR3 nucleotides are TGTGCCAGCAGCCGAACCAATGAGCAGTTCTTC. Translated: CASSRTNEQFF.